Included here is one T cell receptor beta chain sequence, with context. Its antigen is not identified. This entry is derived from a study of cytomegalovirus exposure and HLA in healthy donors. Study conclusions and caveats: TCR beta sequences numbering more than 15,000 were associated with HLA alleles at 0.05 false discovery rate in a later analysis. A later analysis showed that HLA-associated TCR beta chains had undergone more clonal expansion than equally common others.

This PCR relied on a set of 60 Vbeta primers and 13 Jbeta primers. Profiled with immunoSEQ multiplex PCR; TCRdb holds only in-frame clones, not every one. Of about 140,000 clones in the sample, approximately 83% are singletons; the top ten hold over 3%. The CDR3 consists of 16 residues. Germline V gene sequence: CDR1 SGHVS, CDR2 FQNEAQ. J lost 0 bases, V lost 5 bases, and 3 bases had no gene match. Each donor was healthy, and each was a bone marrow donor. This receptor was obtained from a male donor in good health and CMV-seronegative. The gene calls are TRBV7-8 and TRBJ2-3; 12 nucleotides match TRBD2. Sequenced sample: PBMCs. As DNA, the CDR3 is TGTGCCAGCAGCCCTCTAGCGGGAGGGAGCACAGATACGCAGTATTTT. Translation: CASSPLAGGSTDTQYF.